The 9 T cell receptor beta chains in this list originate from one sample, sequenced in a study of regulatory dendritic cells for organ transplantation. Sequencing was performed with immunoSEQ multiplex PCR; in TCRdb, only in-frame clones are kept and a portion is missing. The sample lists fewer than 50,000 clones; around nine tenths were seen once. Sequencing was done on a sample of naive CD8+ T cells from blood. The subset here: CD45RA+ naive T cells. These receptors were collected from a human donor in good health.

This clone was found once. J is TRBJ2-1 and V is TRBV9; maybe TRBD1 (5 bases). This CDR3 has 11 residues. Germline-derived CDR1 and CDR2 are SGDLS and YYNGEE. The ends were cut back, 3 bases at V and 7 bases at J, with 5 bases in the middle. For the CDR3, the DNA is TGTGCCAGCAGCGACAGGAATGAGCAGTTCTTC. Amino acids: CASSDRNEQFF.

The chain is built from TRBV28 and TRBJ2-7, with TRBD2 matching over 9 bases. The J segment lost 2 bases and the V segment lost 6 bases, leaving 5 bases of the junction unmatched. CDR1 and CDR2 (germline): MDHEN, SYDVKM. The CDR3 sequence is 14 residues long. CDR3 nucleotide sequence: TGTGCCAGCAGCCATCGACTAGCGGCCTACGAGCAGTACTTC. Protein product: CASSHRLAAYEQYF.

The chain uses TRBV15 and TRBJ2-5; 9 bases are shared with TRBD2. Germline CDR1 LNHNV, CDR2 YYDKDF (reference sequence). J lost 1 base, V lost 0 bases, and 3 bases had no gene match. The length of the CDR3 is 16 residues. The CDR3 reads CATSREWGLAQETQYF. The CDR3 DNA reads TGTGCCACCAGCAGAGAATGGGGACTAGCCCAAGAGACCCAGTACTTC.

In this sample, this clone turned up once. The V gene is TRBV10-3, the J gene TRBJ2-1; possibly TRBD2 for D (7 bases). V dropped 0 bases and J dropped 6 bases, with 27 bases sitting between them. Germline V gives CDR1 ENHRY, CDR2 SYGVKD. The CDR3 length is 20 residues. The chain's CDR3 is CAISESPSWGGRLSGNEQFF. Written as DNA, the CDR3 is TGTGCCATCAGTGAGTCTCCGTCTTGGGGGGGGCGTCTCTCCGGCAATGAGCAGTTCTTC.

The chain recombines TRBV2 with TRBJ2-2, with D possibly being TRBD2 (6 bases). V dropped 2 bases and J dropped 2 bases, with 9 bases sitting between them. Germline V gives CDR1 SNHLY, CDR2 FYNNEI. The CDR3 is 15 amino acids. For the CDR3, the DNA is TGTGCCAGCAGTGAACTAGCGCTTAACACCGGGGAGCTGTTTTTT. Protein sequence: CASSELALNTGELFF.

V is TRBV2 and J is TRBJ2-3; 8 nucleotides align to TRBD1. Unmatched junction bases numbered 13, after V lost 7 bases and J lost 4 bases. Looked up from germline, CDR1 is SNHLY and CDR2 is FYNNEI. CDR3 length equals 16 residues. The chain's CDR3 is CASIAPGGGRSDTQYF. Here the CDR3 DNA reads TGTGCCAGCATCGCCCCAGGGGGCGGACGTTCAGATACGCAGTATTTT.

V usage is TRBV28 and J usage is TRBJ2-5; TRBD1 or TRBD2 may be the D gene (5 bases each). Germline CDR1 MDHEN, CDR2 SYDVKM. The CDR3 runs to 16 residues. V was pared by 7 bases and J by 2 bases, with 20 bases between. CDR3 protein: CASKRSGQGLQETQYF. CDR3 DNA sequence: TGTGCCAGCAAAAGGAGCGGACAAGGCTTACAAGAGACCCAGTACTTC.

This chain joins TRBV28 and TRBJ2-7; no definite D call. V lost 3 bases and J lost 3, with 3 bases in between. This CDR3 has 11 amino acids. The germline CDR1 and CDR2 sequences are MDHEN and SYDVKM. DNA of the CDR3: TGTGCCAGCAGTTTTAACTACGAGCAGTACTTC. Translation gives CASSFNYEQYF.

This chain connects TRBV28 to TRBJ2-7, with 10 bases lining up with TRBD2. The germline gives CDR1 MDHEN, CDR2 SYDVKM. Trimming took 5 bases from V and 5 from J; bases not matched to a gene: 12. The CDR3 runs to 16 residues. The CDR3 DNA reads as TGTGCCAGCAGTCCCCTTCACGCTAGCGGGAGCAACGAGCAGTACTTC. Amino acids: CASSPLHASGSNEQYF.